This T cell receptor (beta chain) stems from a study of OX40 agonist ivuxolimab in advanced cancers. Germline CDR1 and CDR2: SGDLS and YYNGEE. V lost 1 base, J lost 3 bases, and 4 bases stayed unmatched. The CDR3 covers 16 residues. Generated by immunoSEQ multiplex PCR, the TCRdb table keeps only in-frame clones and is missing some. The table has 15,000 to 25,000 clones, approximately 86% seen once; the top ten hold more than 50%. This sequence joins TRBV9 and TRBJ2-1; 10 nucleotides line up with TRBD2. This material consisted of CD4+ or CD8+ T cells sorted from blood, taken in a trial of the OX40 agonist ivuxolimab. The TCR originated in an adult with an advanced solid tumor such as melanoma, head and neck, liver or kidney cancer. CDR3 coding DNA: TGTGCCAGCAGCGTACTACAGCGGGGGGGCTACAATGAGCAGTTCTTC. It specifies CASSVLQRGGYNEQFF.